The 12 T cell receptor beta chains reported below all come from one sample, sequenced in a study of T cells in Graves' hyperthyroidism and ophthalmopathy. TCR beta CDR3 region amplification was performed from RNA transcripts. Primed by the HTBI set, a first-round RT-PCR was run on the TCR CDR3. TCRdb used MiXCR to reprocess the multiplex PCR reads, holding one entry per CDR3 protein. Of 530,000 or so distinct CDR3 sequences detected, roughly 46% appear once; the ten largest clones hold around 7.7%. The specimen sequenced was peripheral blood or thyroid tissue (not recorded which). All receptors derive from a woman aged 18 to 35 with Graves' hyperthyroidism.

This clonotype was recorded only once. The V and J genes are TRBV11-3 and TRBJ2-1; a possible D gene is TRBD1 (5 bases). The germline V gene has CDR1 SGHNT and CDR2 YENEEA. CDR3 length: 13 amino acids. Trimming cost V 3 bases and J 4 bases, with 7 bases left between them. Here the CDR3 DNA reads TGTGCCAGCAGCTTCAGGGAATACAATGAGCAGTTCTTC. Protein product: CASSFREYNEQFF.

This clonotype was seen at least ten times. The rearrangement links TRBV7-2 to TRBJ1-1; 9 positions agree with TRBD1. CDR3 size: 14 residues. V lost 4 bases to trimming and J lost 5 bases; unmatched junction nucleotides: 5. Germline V gene data show CDR1 as SGHTA and CDR2 as FQGNSA. This CDR3 is CASSSYRGHTEAFF. The CDR3 region has the DNA TGTGCCAGCAGCTCATACAGGGGGCATACTGAAGCTTTCTTT.

With respect to this clonotype: A read error may account for a junction end that differs from germline. V usage is TRBV7-2 and J usage is TRBJ2-7, with D tentatively TRBD2 (5 bases). The CDR3 is 14 residues long. Germline CDR1 and CDR2: SGHTA and FQGNSA. The DNA for the CDR3 is TGTGCCAGCAGCCGATTGTGGGAAACCGGGGAGCTGTACTTC. Translating gives CASSRLWETGELYF.

There are many counts of this clonotype. The chain employs TRBV20-1 and TRBJ2-7; 7 bases map to TRBD1. Trimming at V came to 2 bases and at J to 6 bases, leaving 7 bases not matched to a gene. Germline assignment: CDR1 DFQATT and CDR2 SNEGSKA (reference sequence). There are 13 residues in the CDR3. In nucleotides, the CDR3 is TGCAGTGCTAGAACGACAGGGATCGGCGAGCAGTACTTC. Protein product: CSARTTGIGEQYF.

This clonotype was recorded many times. This chain connects TRBV7-9 to TRBJ1-5; 9 positions agree with TRBD1. The germline gives CDR1 SEHNR, CDR2 FQNEAQ (reference sequence). With 2 bases clipped from V and 4 bases from J, the junction kept 6 bases outside the gene matches. The CDR3 has 16 residues. In nucleotides, the CDR3 is TGTGCCAGCAGCTTATTCTCCGGGACAGGGAATCAGCCCCAGCATTTT. Amino acid sequence: CASSLFSGTGNQPQHF.

This clonotype has a count of ten or more. The chain recombines TRBV2 with TRBJ1-6, with 9 bases fitting TRBD1. CDR1 SNHLY and CDR2 FYNNEI come from the germline V gene. Unmatched junction bases numbered 4, after V lost 6 bases and J lost 7 bases. The CDR3 contains 14 residues. For the CDR3, the DNA is TGTGCCAGCAGGCCCGGGACAGGGAATTCACCCCTCCACTTT. It encodes CASRPGTGNSPLHF.

This clonotype was seen only a few times. The V gene is TRBV7-9, the J gene TRBJ2-1; D unresolved. Germline V lookup: CDR1 SEHNR, CDR2 FQNEAQ (reference sequence). V gave up 4 bases and J gave up 0 bases, with 13 bases separating them. CDR3 length equals 16 residues. CDR3 amino acids: CASSWRRVTSYNEQFF. For the CDR3, the DNA is TGTGCCAGCAGCTGGCGGAGAGTTACCTCCTACAATGAGCAGTTCTTC.

The V call is TRBV10-1, the J call TRBJ2-7; TRBD2 aligns across 7 bases. Near its end, the DNA agrees better with TRBJ2-1, so the J call may be wrong. The germline gives CDR1 WNHNN, CDR2 SYGVQD (reference sequence). This CDR3 has 15 amino acids. CDR3: CASSDGGSSVNEQFF. The CDR3 DNA sequence: TGCGCCAGCAGTGACGGCGGGAGTTCGGTAAATGAGCAGTTCTTC.

The sample holds many counts of this clonotype. This chain joins TRBV15 and TRBJ2-5; D may be TRBD2 (6 bases). The CDR3 is 17 residues long. Looked up from germline, CDR1 is LNHNV and CDR2 is YYDKDF (reference sequence). Trimming stripped 4 bases from V and 4 bases from J, with 22 bases between. The CDR3 DNA follows: TGTGCCACCAGCACTGACCCGGGACTGAATGCGATAGAGACCCAGTACTTC. Amino acid sequence: CATSTDPGLNAIETQYF. Complete variable domain (other parts from reference TRBV15 and TRBJ2-5): DAMVIQNPRYQVTQFGKPVTLSCSQTLNHNVMYWYQQKSSQAPKLLFHYYDKDFNNEADTPDNFQSRRPNTSFCFLDIRSPGLGDTAMYLCATSTDPGLNAIETQYFGPGTRLLVL.

This chain joins TRBV9 and TRBJ2-3, with D maybe TRBD2 (6 bases). Germline V lookup: CDR1 SGDLS, CDR2 YYNGEE. Trimming removed 2 bases at V and 5 bases at J, with 15 bases between. The CDR3 totals 15 residues. Written as DNA, the CDR3 is TGTGCCAGCAGCGTGAGCGGGCAGGACGGAGATACGCAGTATTTT. It codes for CASSVSGQDGDTQYF.

This clonotype was picked up many times. This rearrangement joins TRBV20-1 to TRBJ2-7; 8 bases fit TRBD2. CDR3 length: 14 residues. The V gene's germline CDR1 is DFQATT and CDR2 SNEGSKA (reference sequence). V gave up 5 bases and J gave up 1 base; unmatched junction bases: 7. The CDR3, as DNA: TGCAGTGCTCTCCGAGCGGGAGTATCCTACGAGCAGTACTTC. It translates to CSALRAGVSYEQYF.

This clonotype was picked up many times. The rearrangement uses TRBV7-9 and TRBJ2-7; no clear D. The CDR3 runs 11 residues. Per the germline V gene, CDR1 is SEHNR and CDR2 is FQNEAQ (reference sequence). Trimming took off 7 bases at V and 7 bases at J, with 11 bases between the two ends. The CDR3 DNA reads TGTGCCAGCACTCCCCATGAGGAGCAGTACTTC. Translated: CASTPHEEQYF.